These T cell receptor beta chains were read from a single sample in a study of neurological immune-mediated disorders. TCRdb independently ran MiXCR on the 5' RACE reads; one entry per CDR3 protein. The sample lists about 90,000 distinct CDR3 sequences, approximately 13% seen once, with roughly 5% in the top ten. The specimen was PBMCs. The source is a female donor with HTLV-1-associated myelopathy (HAM/TSP). Both conserved end residues are part of each CDR3. Only part of the rows carry a size: once, few, many, or a class if the clone is expanded.

v_call: TRBV5-6
cdr3_length: 16
clone_size: many
cdr3_aa: CASSLGGTDFIYGYTF

v_call: TRBV9
cdr3_length: 12
clone_size: few
cdr3_aa: CASSDRVYGYTF

v_call: TRBV12-3/TRBV12-4
cdr3_length: 13
clone_size: many
cdr3_aa: CASSQDSPGELFF

v_call: TRBV2
cdr3_length: 12
clone_size: many
cdr3_aa: CASDRTTDTQYF

v_call: TRBV4-1
cdr3_length: 15
clone_size: many
cdr3_aa: CASSHTQGLAVEQYF

v_call: TRBV5-1
cdr3_length: 17
clone_size: .
cdr3_aa: CASSPWVTGHTSYEQYF

v_call: TRBV7-9
cdr3_length: 15
clone_size: many
cdr3_aa: CASSQQGQTNEKLFF

v_call: TRBV6-4
cdr3_length: 11
clone_size: many
cdr3_aa: CASRDGDTQYF

v_call: TRBV28
cdr3_length: 15
clone_size: many
cdr3_aa: CASSTSQGSNQPQHF

v_call: TRBV20-1
cdr3_length: 15
clone_size: many
cdr3_aa: CSARDLTGHYNEQFF

v_call: TRBV5-1
cdr3_length: 12
clone_size: many
cdr3_aa: CASSQNEDTQYF

v_call: TRBV20-1
cdr3_length: 13
clone_size: many
cdr3_aa: CSARVRWPDEQFF

v_call: TRBV20-1
cdr3_length: 15
clone_size: many
cdr3_aa: CSARVSSAGANVLTF

v_call: TRBV20-1
cdr3_length: 11
clone_size: many
cdr3_aa: CSARWGGEQFF

v_call: TRBV6-5
cdr3_length: 13
clone_size: few
cdr3_aa: CASRGTGDSEQYF

v_call: TRBV4-1
cdr3_length: 15
clone_size: .
cdr3_aa: CASSSTVGGNYGYTF

v_call: TRBV28
cdr3_length: 11
clone_size: many
cdr3_aa: CASSNYYEQYF

v_call: TRBV7-8
cdr3_length: 13
clone_size: many
cdr3_aa: CASSTAPNTEAFF

v_call: TRBV5-1
cdr3_length: 12
clone_size: many
cdr3_aa: CASSQGSNEQFF

v_call: TRBV29-1
cdr3_length: 18
clone_size: many
cdr3_aa: CSRIPGQGTSRSSYEQYF

v_call: TRBV7-9
cdr3_length: 16
clone_size: few
cdr3_aa: CASSPELAGGQNEQFF

v_call: TRBV4-1
cdr3_length: 16
clone_size: many
cdr3_aa: CASSQDFRTLNTEAFF

v_call: TRBV24-1
cdr3_length: 16
clone_size: many
cdr3_aa: CATSDSRLGGDNEQFF

v_call: TRBV3-1
cdr3_length: 13
clone_size: many
cdr3_aa: CASSQMRDQPQHF

v_call: TRBV7-9
cdr3_length: 14
clone_size: few
cdr3_aa: CASSPRLGPGELFF

v_call: TRBV4-1
cdr3_length: 15
clone_size: many
cdr3_aa: CASSQGYAGANVLTF

v_call: TRBV5-4
cdr3_length: 16
clone_size: many
cdr3_aa: CASSPGPGVSYNEQFF